The 29 T cell receptor beta chains presented below share a single source sample, sequenced in a study of early T cells in non-severe SARS-CoV-2 infection. TCRdb re-derived calls from the 5' RACE reads in MiXCR, one entry per CDR3 protein. The top ten clones hold approximately 8.3% of a sample with tens of thousands of distinct CDR3 sequences, roughly 7% of them seen once. Sequencing input: whole blood. The receptors were sampled from an adult who was a healthcare worker with PCR-confirmed SARS-CoV-2 infection or an uninfected control (not recorded which).

V is TRBV10-1 and J is TRBJ2-1; 9 bases match TRBD2. The V segment lost 4 bases and the J segment 9 bases; nucleotides outside the gene matches: 4. The germline CDR1 and CDR2 sequences are WNHNN and SYGVQD (reference sequence). This CDR3 has 13 amino acids. This CDR3 reads CASSVTTSGEQFF. For the CDR3, the DNA is TGCGCCAGCAGTGTTACGACTAGCGGTGAGCAGTTCTTC.

In its sample, this clonotype was seen many times. V is TRBV12-5 and J is TRBJ2-5; 10 positions match TRBD2. Germline-derived CDR1 and CDR2 are LGHNT and FRNRAP. V gave up 3 bases and J gave up 0 bases; unmatched junction bases: 4. The CDR3 runs 16 residues. The CDR3 is CASGFALAGDQETQYF. CDR3 sequence (DNA): TGTGCTAGTGGTTTCGCGCTAGCGGGGGACCAAGAGACCCAGTACTTC.

The gene calls are TRBV20-1 and TRBJ2-3, with 13 nucleotides matching TRBD2. The length of the CDR3 is 15 residues. Trimming at V came to 5 bases and at J to 2 bases, leaving 4 bases not matched to a gene. Germline V gives CDR1 DFQATT, CDR2 SNEGSKA (reference sequence). The CDR3 bases are TGCAGTGCTCCGACTAGCGGGGGGCACACAGATACGCAGTATTTT. Its protein is CSAPTSGGHTDTQYF.

This clonotype has more than one count but fewer than ten. The chain links TRBV3-1 to TRBJ2-2, with D perhaps matching TRBD1 (6 bases). V lost 4 bases and J lost 4, with 13 bases in between. This CDR3 has 15 amino acids. Germline CDR1 and CDR2: LGHDT and YNNKEL (reference sequence). Here the CDR3 DNA reads TGTGCCAGCAGCCGAGAGACAGGTTCCACCGGGGAGCTGTTTTTT. Translation gives CASSRETGSTGELFF.

This clonotype was counted at least ten times. This chain uses TRBV5-1 with TRBJ1-1; TRBD1 is a possible D gene (6 bases). The CDR3 loop spans 15 amino acids. From germline, CDR1 is SGHRS and CDR2 YFSETQ. Trimming shortened V by 4 bases and J by 5 bases, and 18 bases separated the two germline ends. DNA for the CDR3: TGCGCCAGCAGCATAGAAGAGACAGGAGATACTGAAGCTTTCTTT. Its protein product is CASSIEETGDTEAFF. The full variable domain, rest sourced from reference TRBV5-1 and TRBJ1-1, is KAGVTQTPRYLIKTRGQQVTLSCSPISGHRSVSWYQQTPGQGLQFLFEYFSETQRNKGNFPGRFSGRQFSNSRSEMNVSTLELGDSALYLCASSIEETGDTEAFFGQGTRLTVV.

This clonotype was detected a few times. The chain recombines TRBV6-2 or TRBV6-3 with TRBJ2-1; D is possibly TRBD1 or TRBD2 (6 bases each). The CDR3 is 13 residues long. With 7 bases removed from V and 4 bases from J, the gap between germline ends came to 11 bases. Per germline, CDR1 MNHEY and CDR2 SVGEGT. This CDR3 is CASKRGEYNEQFF. CDR3 sequence (DNA): TGTGCCAGCAAAAGGGGGGAGTACAATGAGCAGTTCTTC.

This clonotype was detected only a few times. The chain joins TRBV4-2 to TRBJ2-7; D is uncertain. The V gene's germline CDR1 is LGHNA and CDR2 YNFKEQ. Trimming took off 1 base at V and 4 bases at J, with 11 bases between the two ends. The CDR3 length is 14 residues. CDR3 nucleotide sequence: TGTGCCAGCAGCCAAGGGGGTATCGCATACGAGCAGTACTTC. It specifies CASSQGGIAYEQYF.

There are a few counts of this clonotype. The chain uses TRBV11-2 and TRBJ2-1, with TRBD2 identical over 9 bases. V trimming: 1 base; J trimming: 3 bases; junction bases outside the gene matches: 7. Per germline, CDR1 SGHAT and CDR2 FQNNGV. The CDR3 has 17 amino acids. The CDR3 DNA is TGTGCCAGCAGCTTAGGAAATCTAGCGGGGCTCTACAATGAGCAGTTCTTC. This translates into CASSLGNLAGLYNEQFF.

V is TRBV6-2 or TRBV6-3 and J is TRBJ2-6; D is uncertain. Germline values: CDR1 MNHEY, CDR2 SVGEGT. This CDR3 spans 17 amino acids. With 7 bases removed from V and 3 bases from J, the gap between germline ends came to 19 bases. The CDR3 is CASTTSPYAGGANVLTF. CDR3 DNA: TGTGCCAGCACCACTTCCCCATATGCAGGTGGGGCCAACGTCCTGACTTTC.

The CDR3 DNA reads TGTGCCAGCAGTTTACTACCGCGGACAGGGGACTTTAGGGCTTTCTTT. It encodes CASSLLPRTGDFRAFF. This sequence joins TRBV28 and TRBJ1-1; 9 bases are a match to TRBD1. V trimming: 2 bases; J trimming: 11 bases; junction bases outside the gene matches: 15. The CDR3 covers 16 residues. In germline, CDR1 is MDHEN, CDR2 SYDVKM. Together with reference TRBV28 and TRBJ1-1, the CDR3 gives the full variable domain: DVKVTQSSRYLVKRTGEKVFLECVQDMDHENMFWYRQDPGLGLRLIYFSYDVKMKEKGDIPEGYSVSREKKERFSLILESASTNQTSMYLCASSLLPRTGDFRAFFGQGTRLTVV.

This clonotype was observed a handful of times. The J gene is TRBJ1-1, the V gene TRBV29-1; D might be TRBD1 (6 bases). This CDR3 comprises 13 residues. V gave up 4 bases and J gave up 1 base, with 10 bases separating them. Germline CDR1 SQVTM, CDR2 ANQGSEA. CDR3 in DNA: TGCAGCGTTGGTACAGGGTCGAACACTGAAGCTTTCTTT. Translating gives CSVGTGSNTEAFF.

There are a few counts of this clonotype. The CDR3, as DNA: TGTGCCAGCAGCTCCTCGACCGATGAAAAACTGTTTTTT. Its translation: CASSSSTDEKLFF. The rearrangement links TRBV7-2 to TRBJ1-4; no definite D call. V lost 4 bases, J lost 6 bases, and 9 bases lay in between. The V gene's germline CDR1 is SGHTA and CDR2 FQGNSA. The CDR3 covers 13 residues.

About this clonotype: This could be a read error, since a much larger clone is one nucleotide away. J is TRBJ1-1 and V is TRBV15; the D gene is possibly TRBD1 (5 bases). The germline V gene has CDR1 LNHNV and CDR2 YYDKDF (reference sequence). The CDR3 has 16 amino acids. V was shortened by 2 bases and J by 0 bases, with 13 bases between the two germline ends. CDR3 in amino acids: CATSRHIGVVNTEAFF. The CDR3 coding sequence is TGTGCCACCAGCAGACACATAGGGGTGGTGAACACTGAAGCTTTCTTT.

This clonotype has at least ten counts. The rearrangement links TRBV24-1 to TRBJ1-5; a weak D match, TRBD1 (6 bases). The CDR3 consists of 17 residues. Germline values: CDR1 KGHDR, CDR2 SFDVKD. V was cut by 3 bases and J by 4 bases, with 18 bases left in between. This CDR3 reads CATSDASKTGVNQPQHF. As DNA, the CDR3 is TGTGCCACCAGTGATGCCTCTAAGACAGGAGTAAATCAGCCCCAGCATTTT.

The rearrangement links TRBV4-2 to TRBJ2-7; maybe TRBD2 (6 bases). The V gene lost 1 base and the J gene lost 2 bases, with 15 bases spanning the gap. CDR1 LGHNA and CDR2 YNFKEQ come from the germline V gene. The CDR3 covers 16 residues. Here the CDR3 reads CASSQVGGITPYEQYF. The DNA for the CDR3 is TGTGCCAGCAGCCAAGTCGGGGGTATAACGCCCTACGAGCAGTACTTC.

The table lists this clonotype with many counts. The rearrangement links TRBV12-3 or TRBV12-4 to TRBJ2-1; D is undetermined. V lost 3 bases to trimming and J lost 9 bases, with 15 bases between them. This CDR3 has 14 residues. CDR3 in DNA: TGTGCCAGCAGTTTTGATGGTGGCCCCTTTGAGCAGTTCTTC. Its protein product is CASSFDGGPFEQFF.

The chain joins TRBV7-9 to TRBJ2-1, with 8 bases matching TRBD2. Germline V lookup: CDR1 SEHNR, CDR2 FQNEAQ (reference sequence). V lost 0 bases, J lost 4 bases, and 8 bases stayed unmatched. CDR3 length: 17 residues. CDR3 residues: CASSLALAGGQYNEQFF. The CDR3 nucleotides read TGTGCCAGCAGCTTAGCTCTGGCGGGGGGCCAATACAATGAGCAGTTCTTC.

This clonotype was detected many times. The chain employs TRBV29-1 and TRBJ2-5; 10 bases are a match to TRBD1. The CDR3 covers 14 residues. In germline, CDR1 is SQVTM, CDR2 ANQGSEA. Germline trimming cut 6 bases from V and 0 bases from J; bases unmatched to any gene: 4. The CDR3 here is CSVKDRGDQETQYF. CDR3 in DNA: TGCAGCGTGAAGGACAGGGGGGACCAAGAGACCCAGTACTTC.

This clonotype has ten or more counts. The chain couples TRBV18 to TRBJ2-7; 8 nucleotides line up with TRBD2. V lost 0 bases, J lost 2 bases, and 9 bases stayed unmatched. The CDR3 contains 17 residues. Germline loops: CDR1 KGHSH, CDR2 LQKENI. The CDR3 loop reads CASSPPFGAGDTYEQYF. In nucleotides, the CDR3 is TGTGCCAGCTCACCACCCTTCGGAGCGGGGGACACCTACGAGCAGTACTTC.

This clonotype appeared a few times. J is TRBJ1-1 and V is TRBV13; D not resolved. The CDR3 sequence is 13 residues long. Looked up from germline, CDR1 is PRHDT and CDR2 is FYEKMQ (reference sequence). The V end lost 5 bases, the J end lost 2 bases, and 9 bases lay between the germline ends. The chain's CDR3 is CASSVHSNTEAFF. The DNA of the CDR3 is TGTGCCAGCAGCGTCCACAGCAACACTGAAGCTTTCTTT.

A few counts support this clonotype. The chain employs TRBV6-5 and TRBJ2-1; TRBD2 is a possible D gene (6 bases). This CDR3 contains 12 residues. Germline V lookup: CDR1 MNHEY, CDR2 SVGAGI. V dropped 6 bases and J dropped 9 bases, with 12 bases sitting between them. In DNA, the CDR3 is TGTGCCAGCAGACTGTTGGAGGGTGAGCAGTTCTTC. Protein product: CASRLLEGEQFF.

The gene calls are TRBV18 and TRBJ2-3, with D perhaps matching TRBD1 or TRBD2 (5 bases each). Germline V CDR1 and CDR2: KGHSH, LQKENI. The CDR3 runs 15 residues. Trimming removed 6 bases from V and 1 base from J, with 14 bases in between. CDR3 sequence (DNA): TGTGCCAGCTCTTCCCGGGACGGACGCACAGATACGCAGTATTTT. This gives the protein CASSSRDGRTDTQYF.

This clonotype was seen many times. The J gene is TRBJ1-5, the V gene TRBV7-2; D not certain. Germline V CDR1 and CDR2: SGHTA, FQGNSA. The CDR3 is made up of 15 amino acids. Trimming removed 2 bases from V and 6 bases from J, with 14 bases in between. CDR3 amino acids: CASSLWAERSQPQHF. The CDR3 nucleotides are TGTGCCAGCAGCTTATGGGCGGAACGTAGTCAGCCCCAGCATTTT.

The J gene is TRBJ2-3, the V gene TRBV7-2, with D perhaps TRBD2 (7 bases). Per the germline V gene, CDR1 is SGHTA and CDR2 is FQGNSA. With 0 bases removed from V and 3 bases from J, the gap between germline ends came to 10 bases. CDR3 length: 15 amino acids. The CDR3 DNA is TGTGCCAGCAGCTTAGCGGGGGGGCCTACAGATACGCAGTATTTT. Its protein product is CASSLAGGPTDTQYF.

A few counts support this clonotype. The chain recombines TRBV10-1 with TRBJ2-3, with 9 positions matching TRBD1. This CDR3 has 14 amino acids. With 2 bases clipped from V and 4 bases from J, the junction kept 1 base outside the gene matches. From germline, CDR1 is WNHNN and CDR2 SYGVQD (reference sequence). CDR3 residues: CASSEDRGSDTQYF. The CDR3 coding sequence is TGCGCCAGCAGTGAGGACAGGGGGTCAGATACGCAGTATTTT.

This clonotype was seen at least ten times. The V call is TRBV2, the J call TRBJ1-5; D remains ambiguous. The CDR3 spans 14 residues. Germline-derived CDR1 and CDR2 are SNHLY and FYNNEI. The V end lost 2 bases, the J end lost 3 bases, and 8 bases lay between the germline ends. This chain's CDR3 is CASSELSSNQPQHF. CDR3 in DNA: TGTGCCAGCAGTGAACTCAGTTCCAATCAGCCCCAGCATTTT.

The J gene is TRBJ2-1, the V gene TRBV12-3 or TRBV12-4; D remains ambiguous. The CDR3 totals 13 residues. Trimming took off 3 bases at V and 5 bases at J, with 8 bases between the two ends. The CDR3 DNA sequence: TGTGCCAGCAGTTTGCCTGCGGACAATGAGCAGTTCTTC. It encodes CASSLPADNEQFF.

This clonotype was found a few times. The chain uses TRBV28 and TRBJ2-1, with 15 bases aligning to TRBD2. CDR1 and CDR2 (germline): MDHEN, SYDVKM. V was pared by 3 bases and J by 3 bases, with 6 bases of the junction left unmatched. This CDR3 comprises 18 residues. The chain's CDR3 is CASSFGLAGGLLYNEQFF. The CDR3 DNA reads as TGTGCCAGCAGTTTCGGACTAGCGGGGGGGCTCCTCTACAATGAGCAGTTCTTC.

This clonotype was counted a few times. This chain joins TRBV27 and TRBJ2-7; maybe TRBD2 (5 bases). With 3 bases removed from V and 6 bases from J, the gap between germline ends came to 12 bases. CDR1 MNHEY and CDR2 SMNVEV come from the germline V gene (reference sequence). The CDR3 contains 13 residues. CDR3 nucleotides: TGTGCCAGCAGTTTGGACCTAGGAGGCGAGCAGTACTTC. This gives the protein CASSLDLGGEQYF.